This T cell receptor (beta chain) emerged from a study of Tregs in tolerant kidney transplant recipients. Findings and caveats of the study: Nucleotide sequences could not be compared across some patients' samples due to primer changes. This study did not directly address biological reproducibility. Tregs expanded with activated donor B cells seemed most donor-specific. Donor-specific Treg expansion exceeded global Treg expansion in tolerant patients, suggesting antigen drive.

In this sample, this clone turned up once. Its cognate antigen is unknown. Assay: immunoSEQ multiplex PCR; the TCRdb copy retains only in-frame clones and omits some. Of approximately 69,000 clones in the sample, roughly 89% were seen once. The TCR originated in a human donor who received a combined kidney and bone marrow transplant. Sample: CD4+ T cells from blood, taken before the transplant.

The CDR3, as DNA: TGTGCCAGTAGTACGGGTTTTGTGCAGTACTTC. It yields the protein CASSTGFVQYF. The rearrangement links TRBV19 to TRBJ2-7; D gene ambiguous. Germline CDR1 and CDR2: LNHDA and SQIVND (reference sequence). Trimming left V 4 bases short and J 9 bases short, with 10 bases between. CDR3 length: 11 residues.